This TCR beta chain was identified in a study of blood T cell repertoires in COVID-19. Study information: Sample material is recorded as cDNA or gDNA derived from T cells, B-cell-depleted T cells, or PBMCs.

This clone was observed a single time. Libraries were prepared by immunoSEQ multiplex PCR; TCRdb keeps only in-frame clonotypes and omits some of them. Among around 77,000 clones listed, roughly four fifths were seen once. Germline-derived CDR1 and CDR2 are MNHNY and SVGAGI (reference sequence). V lost 2 bases and J lost 7, with 11 bases in between. The CDR3 length is 14 residues. The V gene is TRBV6-6, the J gene TRBJ1-4, with D perhaps matching TRBD1 (5 bases). The sequenced sample consisted of peripheral blood. The receptor comes from a man aged 25 to 40 with COVID-19, enrolled during active disease. CDR3 coding DNA: TGTGCCAGCAGTTACCAGGGTCGAGGTGAAAAACTGTTTTTT. Amino acids: CASSYQGRGEKLFF.